This T cell receptor (beta chain) was captured by sequencing in a study of cytomegalovirus exposure and HLA in healthy donors. At the level of the study: Out of about 179 million T cells, an earlier analysis found around 110 million unique TCR beta sequences in total.

The germline V gene has CDR1 MNHNY and CDR2 SVGAGI (reference sequence). Between the trimmed V and J ends, which lost 0 bases and 3 bases, there was a span of 9 bases. The CDR3 loop spans 14 amino acids. Whole-study results and caveats: As confirmed in vitro, three CMV-associated chains were specific for CMV antigens. Investigators reported approximately 170 TCR beta chains as tied to cytomegalovirus.

Primers for the PCR totalled 60 Vbeta and 13 Jbeta. Only in-frame clones appear in the TCRdb table, and some are missing; sequencing was by immunoSEQ multiplex PCR. The table lists about 170,000 clones, 80% of them singletons. As for this clone: Its antigen is not known.

The study sampled nominally healthy donors, though unrecorded immune exposures were likely. The source of this sequence is a male donor in good health and CMV-seronegative. Sequencing input: PBMCs. The chain recombines TRBV6-6 with TRBJ2-7; TRBD1 might be the D (6 bases). The CDR3 nucleotides read TGTGCCAGCAGTTACTCGAAGACAGGCTACGAGCAGTACTTC. This codes for CASSYSKTGYEQYF.